The subject of this entry is one T cell receptor beta chain. Sequenced by immunoSEQ multiplex PCR; TCRdb stores in-frame clones only, minus some. The table includes under 65,000 clones, 85% to 95% detected once. From germline, CDR1 is SEHNR and CDR2 FQNEAQ (reference sequence). V dropped 1 base and J dropped 12; count of bases not matched to a gene: 7. This CDR3 is built from 14 residues. The source of the sample is a study of T cell changes during pregnancy in multiple sclerosis. The chain has TRBV7-9 and TRBJ1-4; TRBD1 aligns across 8 bases. The sequencing used CD4+ T cells from peripheral blood mononuclear cells, collected after pregnancy. The sequence was collected from a female donor in good health, enrolled as a control in a pregnancy study. The CDR3 DNA sequence: TGTGCCAGCAGCTTAGGACAGGGGAGTCGGGAACTGTTTTTT. It codes for CASSLGQGSRELFF.